This TCR beta chain was sequenced during a study of identifying expanded T cells in peripheral blood. Germline assignment: CDR1 SNHLY and CDR2 FYNNEI. This CDR3 comprises 13 residues. Trimming left V 7 bases short and J 6 bases short, with 15 bases between. Profiling relied on immunoSEQ multiplex PCR, and the TCRdb table lists in-frame clones only, not all of them. The table has about 100,000 clones, around 85% seen once. This clone appeared a few times. The receptor's source is a person aged 18-70 years in good health. The sample comprised blood. This rearrangement joins TRBV2 to TRBJ1-1, with D possibly matching TRBD1 (5 bases). CDR3 sequence reads: CASITPRGAEAFF. The CDR3 region has the DNA TGTGCCAGCATAACGCCGCGGGGGGCTGAAGCTTTCTTT.